The rows below give T cell receptor beta chains drawn from one sample of a study of PD-L1 blockade in urothelial cancer. Some clones are missing from TCRdb's copy, which holds only in-frame ones; the method was immunoSEQ multiplex PCR. Of roughly 84,000 clones listed, more than 75% were seen once; the top ten hold more than 9%. This specimen was PBMCs, taken around atezolizumab (anti-PD-L1) treatment. The source of these receptors is a man between 65 and 85 years old with urothelial cancer. CDR3s include the opening cysteine and the closing phenylalanine or tryptophan. Each record gives: D gene, clone size, V gene, J gene, CDR3 length, CDR3 protein, CDR3 DNA. D genes are given only for firm matches. Where a row states a size, it is once, few, many or the class of an expanded clone; other rows omit it.

-	-	TRBV9	TRBJ2-1	15	CASSVEVSGYNEQFF	TGTGCCAGCAGCGTAGAAGTTTCGGGATACAATGAGCAGTTCTTC
TRBD2	-	TRBV7-9	TRBJ2-3	15	CASSPTSGGADTQYF	TGTGCCAGCAGCCCAACTAGCGGGGGGGCCGATACGCAGTATTTT
-	few	TRBV5-8	TRBJ1-5	13	CASSLGPRQPQHF	TGTGCCAGCAGCTTGGGCCCACGGCAGCCCCAGCATTTT
TRBD1	-	TRBV30	TRBJ1-2	12	CAWSRQGGGYTF	TGTGCCTGGAGTAGACAGGGAGGAGGCTACACCTTC
TRBD1	once	TRBV2	TRBJ2-1	14	CASSPGTGKVEQFF	TGTGCCAGCAGCCCCGGGACAGGGAAGGTTGAGCAGTTCTTC
TRBD2	-	TRBV5-4	TRBJ2-3	16	CASSPPSGGATDTQYF	TGTGCCAGCAGCCCACCTAGCGGGGGGGCGACAGATACGCAGTATTTT
-	-	TRBV15	TRBJ1-4	14	CATSREADNEKLFF	TGTGCCACCAGCAGAGAGGCAGATAATGAAAAACTGTTTTTT
TRBD2	once	TRBV30	TRBJ2-1	14	CAWSPGGTYNEQFF	TGTGCCTGGAGTCCCGGGGGGACCTACAATGAGCAGTTCTTC
-	-	TRBV29-1	TRBJ1-1	14	CSVGGGKMNTEAFF	TGCAGCGTTGGGGGGGGGAAAATGAACACTGAAGCTTTCTTT
-	once	TRBV30	TRBJ1-1	13	CAWSVQQNTEAFF	TGTGCCTGGAGTGTTCAACAGAACACTGAAGCTTTCTTT
TRBD2	-	TRBV19	TRBJ2-1	14	CASTATSGSNEQFF	TGTGCCAGTACCGCGACTAGCGGGAGCAATGAGCAGTTCTTC
TRBD2	-	TRBV14	TRBJ2-1	19	CASSQVKLAGGPRRNEQFF	TGTGCCAGCAGCCAAGTTAAACTAGCGGGGGGGCCCAGGAGGAATGAGCAGTTCTTC
TRBD1	-	TRBV6-1	TRBJ1-2	16	CASSVTGTGGYYGYTF	TGTGCCAGCAGTGTAACCGGGACAGGGGGATACTATGGCTACACCTTC
TRBD1	-	TRBV7-8	TRBJ2-3	14	CASRDRKITDTQYF	TGTGCCAGCAGGGACAGGAAGATCACAGATACGCAGTATTTT
TRBD1	-	TRBV28	TRBJ2-2	16	CASSSSGQGTTGELFF	TGTGCCAGCAGTTCATCGGGACAGGGTACCACCGGGGAGCTGTTTTTT
TRBD1	-	TRBV13	TRBJ1-1	14	CASSRRDRGSGAFF	TGTGCCAGCAGCCGTCGGGACAGGGGAAGTGGAGCTTTCTTT
-	-	TRBV6-1	TRBJ2-7	14	CASSRDTNSYEQYF	TGTGCCAGCAGTCGGGACACGAACTCCTACGAGCAGTACTTC
-	-	TRBV5-4	TRBJ2-3	15	CASSLAGKGTDTQYF	TGTGCCAGCAGCTTGGCGGGGAAGGGCACAGATACGCAGTATTTT
TRBD2	-	TRBV6-5	TRBJ2-1	14	CASSYAGGPNEQFF	TGTGCCAGCAGTTACGCGGGAGGGCCGAATGAGCAGTTCTTC
TRBD1	once	TRBV18	TRBJ1-4	16	CASSPPNRDRDEKLFF	TGTGCCAGCTCACCGCCCAATCGGGACAGGGATGAAAAACTGTTTTTT
TRBD2	few	TRBV10-3	TRBJ2-3	16	CAISAVLAEVTDTQYF	TGTGCCATCAGTGCCGTACTAGCGGAAGTCACAGATACGCAGTATTTT
-	-	TRBV5-1	TRBJ1-3	17	CASSLAGALSSGNTIYF	TGCGCCAGCAGCTTGGCAGGGGCCCTCTCCTCTGGAAACACCATATATTTT
TRBD2	-	TRBV10-3	TRBJ2-3	17	CAISESDLAGAGDTQYF	TGTGCCATCAGTGAGTCGGATCTAGCGGGGGCAGGAGATACGCAGTATTTT
TRBD1	-	TRBV30	TRBJ1-2	15	CAWGKVTGTAYGYTF	TGTGCCTGGGGTAAGGTTACCGGGACAGCGTATGGCTACACCTTC
-	few	TRBV29-1	TRBJ1-1	13	CSVEGGMNTEAFF	TGCAGCGTTGAAGGGGGCATGAACACTGAAGCTTTCTTT
-	-	TRBV18	TRBJ2-7	12	CASSPAGIEQYF	TGTGCCAGCTCACCAGCAGGGATCGAGCAGTACTTC
-	few	TRBV4-1	TRBJ2-3	15	CASSQGGGRTDTQYF	TGCGCCAGCAGCCAGGGTGGGGGCCGCACAGATACGCAGTATTTT
TRBD1	few	TRBV4-2	TRBJ1-4	15	CASSPGQGADEKLFF	TGTGCCAGCAGCCCGGGACAGGGGGCAGATGAAAAACTGTTTTTT
-	-	TRBV4-2	TRBJ1-2	15	CASSQEGQLNYGYTF	TGTGCCAGCAGCCAAGAGGGCCAGCTTAACTATGGCTACACCTTC
TRBD1	-	TRBV23-1	TRBJ2-6	17	CASTNQKTGAGANVLTF	TGCGCCAGCACCAACCAGAAAACAGGGGCTGGGGCCAACGTCCTGACTTTC
-	-	TRBV5-4	TRBJ1-3	14	CASSIQGSGNTIYF	TGTGCCAGCAGCATCCAGGGATCTGGAAACACCATATATTTT
-	-	TRBV2	TRBJ2-5	14	CASSFLLAQETQYF	TGTGCCAGCAGTTTCCTATTAGCCCAAGAGACCCAGTACTTC
TRBD2	-	TRBV7-3	TRBJ2-1	18	CASSPYAGTSGGYNEQFF	TGTGCCAGCAGCCCCTACGCCGGGACTAGCGGGGGGTACAATGAGCAGTTCTTC
TRBD1	-	TRBV5-6	TRBJ1-2	16	CASSLGRTGFIGGYTF	TGTGCCAGCAGCTTGGGCAGGACAGGGTTCATCGGTGGCTACACCTTC
-	-	TRBV5-6	TRBJ1-2	16	CASSPGQGTRTLRYTF	TGTGCCAGCAGCCCCGGCCAGGGGACCAGGACGCTGAGGTACACCTTC
-	few	TRBV7-8	TRBJ1-1	12	CASSLGLSTPFF	TGTGCCAGCAGCTTAGGGTTGTCTACTCCTTTCTTT
-	-	TRBV5-5	TRBJ1-4	14	CASSLVTVNEKLFF	TGTGCCAGCAGCTTAGTAACAGTCAATGAAAAACTGTTTTTT
TRBD1	few	TRBV7-3	TRBJ1-1	14	CASSPDRFYTEAFF	TGTGCCAGCAGCCCGGACAGGTTTTACACTGAAGCTTTCTTT
TRBD1	-	TRBV13	TRBJ1-1	14	CASRDRVRNTEAFF	TGTGCCAGCAGAGACAGGGTGAGGAACACTGAAGCTTTCTTT
-	-	TRBV5-4	TRBJ2-2	15	CASNLQGRNTGELFF	TGTGCCAGCAACCTACAGGGCAGGAACACCGGGGAGCTGTTTTTT
TRBD1	-	TRBV10-3	TRBJ1-6	15	CAISESNRGISPLHF	TGTGCCATCAGTGAGTCGAACAGGGGTATTTCACCCCTCCACTTT
-	-	TRBV29-1	TRBJ1-1	13	CSVERSWNTEAFF	TGCAGCGTTGAAAGGAGCTGGAACACTGAAGCTTTCTTT
-	once	TRBV5-6	TRBJ2-2	17	CASSLGGLHRDTGELFF	TGTGCCAGCAGCTTGGGGGGCCTCCACAGGGACACCGGGGAGCTGTTTTTT
-	-	TRBV15	TRBJ1-1	15	CATSRRSARNTEAFF	TGTGCCACCAGCAGGCGCAGCGCGAGGAACACTGAAGCTTTCTTT
TRBD2	once	TRBV5-1	TRBJ2-1	14	CASSFGGARNEQFF	TGCGCCAGCAGCTTCGGGGGGGCCCGCAATGAGCAGTTCTTC
TRBD2	-	TRBV11-2	TRBJ2-2	16	CASSLGLAGETGELFF	TGTGCCAGCAGCTTGGGACTAGCGGGGGAGACCGGGGAGCTGTTTTTT
TRBD2	-	TRBV19	TRBJ2-3	17	CASSARTSGGAADTQYF	TGTGCCAGTAGTGCCCGGACTAGCGGGGGGGCCGCAGATACGCAGTATTTT
-	-	TRBV28	TRBJ1-5	13	CASRYTGNQPQHF	TGTGCCAGCAGATATACAGGGAATCAGCCCCAGCATTTT
-	-	TRBV19	TRBJ1-1	12	CASGFRGGEAFF	TGTGCCAGTGGGTTCAGGGGCGGGGAAGCTTTCTTT
TRBD2	-	TRBV30	TRBJ2-1	15	CAWTEGLATNNEQFF	TGTGCTTGGACCGAGGGACTAGCGACTAACAATGAGCAGTTCTTC
-	-	TRBV29-1	TRBJ2-2	11	CSVAGVGELFF	TGCAGCGTAGCAGGGGTTGGGGAGCTGTTTTTT
-	-	TRBV5-6	TRBJ2-5	13	CASSLVGLETQYF	TGTGCCAGCAGCTTGGTGGGGCTGGAGACCCAGTACTTC